The text below deals with one TCR beta chain. The V end was cut by 8 bases, the J end by 2 bases, with 19 bases between. CDR1 is SEHNR, CDR2 FQNEAQ, per germline (reference sequence). The CDR3 totals 16 residues. This sample was taken from a study of cytomegalovirus exposure and HLA in healthy donors. The PCR was carried out with 60 Vbeta primers and 13 Jbeta primers. Data came from immunoSEQ multiplex PCR; TCRdb stores just in-frame clones and leaves some out. This table holds 110,000 to 150,000 clones. The clonotype originates from a male donor in good health and CMV-seronegative. The sequencing input was PBMCs. This rearrangement joins TRBV7-9 to TRBJ2-1; D perhaps matches TRBD2 (6 bases). CDR3 in amino acids: CASPGGPSATYNEQFF. Here the CDR3 DNA reads TGTGCCAGCCCAGGAGGGCCTAGCGCGACCTACAATGAGCAGTTCTTC.